The 7 T cell receptor beta chains below were found in one sample sequenced in a study of CD8+ T cells in alopecia areata. Treatment: oral pan-JAK inhibitor, 5-10 mg twice daily. The sequencing template was cDNA reverse transcribed from extracted RNA. The repertoire was sequenced with immunoSEQ multiplex PCR; TCRdb's copy has only in-frame clones and lacks some. The sample holds 150,000 to 200,000 clones, 50% to 70% seen once. The specimen was CD4+ T cells sorted from blood, collected around week 50, from a patient treated with tofacitinib. The receptors here all came from a human donor with alopecia areata.

The rearrangement links TRBV9 to TRBJ2-3; D unclear. Germline CDR1 and CDR2: SGDLS and YYNGEE. Trimming removed 0 bases from V and 2 bases from J, with 10 bases in between. This CDR3 has 15 amino acids. The CDR3 DNA is TGTGCCAGCAGCGTAGGTGGCGACAACACAGATACGCAGTATTTT. Translation: CASSVGGDNTDTQYF.

The rearrangement links TRBV15 to TRBJ1-1, with 9 nucleotides matching TRBD1. V shed 1 base and J 1 base; nucleotides not matched to a gene: 4. Germline loops: CDR1 LNHNV, CDR2 YYDKDF (reference sequence). This CDR3 region has 16 residues. The CDR3 here is CATSRVGGQGNTEAFF. CDR3 coding DNA: TGTGCCACCAGCAGAGTCGGGGGACAGGGGAACACTGAAGCTTTCTTT.

This sequence joins TRBV2 and TRBJ2-5, with D perhaps TRBD1 or TRBD2 (5 bases each). Germline lookup yields CDR1 SNHLY and CDR2 FYNNEI. The CDR3 sequence is 13 residues long. The V end lost 6 bases, the J end lost 1 base, and 9 bases lay between the germline ends. CDR3 in amino acids: CASRWGTQETQYF. The CDR3 nucleotides read TGTGCCAGCAGGTGGGGGACCCAAGAGACCCAGTACTTC.

The V gene is TRBV2, the J gene TRBJ2-3; TRBD2 is a possible D gene (7 bases). Germline loops: CDR1 SNHLY, CDR2 FYNNEI. The CDR3 covers 11 residues. V shed 6 bases and J shed 10 bases, with 11 bases lying between them. The CDR3: CASREGGAQYF. Written as DNA, the CDR3 is TGTGCCAGCAGAGAGGGGGGGGCGCAGTATTTT.

This clone was counted many times. The V and J genes are TRBV19 and TRBJ2-7, with 9 bases fitting TRBD1. CDR3 length: 15 residues. V lost 3 bases, J lost 0 bases, and 3 bases stayed unmatched. Germline CDR1 and CDR2: LNHDA and SQIVND (reference sequence). In DNA, the CDR3 is TGTGCCAGTAGTATCCCGGGACAGGGCTCCTACGAGCAGTACTTC. Translation gives CASSIPGQGSYEQYF.

The genes are TRBV23-1 and TRBJ1-2; no definite D call. TRBV23-1 is flagged as an ORF with uncertain function. V lost 0 bases, J lost 4 bases, and 9 bases lay in between. This CDR3 comprises 14 residues. CDR3 sequence: CASSQSSGSYGYTF. CDR3 coding DNA: TGCGCCAGCAGTCAATCTAGCGGCAGCTATGGCTACACCTTC.

Details on this clone: The identical CDR3 is also encoded by other nucleotide sequences in the sample. The rearrangement joins TRBV29-1 to TRBJ1-1; a weak D match, TRBD1 (5 bases). The germline CDR1 and CDR2 sequences are SQVTM and ANQGSEA. There are 12 residues in the CDR3. With 6 bases removed from V and 0 bases from J, the gap between germline ends came to 8 bases. The CDR3 reads CSVRGMNTEAFF. In nucleotides, the CDR3 is TGCAGCGTCCGGGGCATGAACACTGAAGCTTTCTTT.